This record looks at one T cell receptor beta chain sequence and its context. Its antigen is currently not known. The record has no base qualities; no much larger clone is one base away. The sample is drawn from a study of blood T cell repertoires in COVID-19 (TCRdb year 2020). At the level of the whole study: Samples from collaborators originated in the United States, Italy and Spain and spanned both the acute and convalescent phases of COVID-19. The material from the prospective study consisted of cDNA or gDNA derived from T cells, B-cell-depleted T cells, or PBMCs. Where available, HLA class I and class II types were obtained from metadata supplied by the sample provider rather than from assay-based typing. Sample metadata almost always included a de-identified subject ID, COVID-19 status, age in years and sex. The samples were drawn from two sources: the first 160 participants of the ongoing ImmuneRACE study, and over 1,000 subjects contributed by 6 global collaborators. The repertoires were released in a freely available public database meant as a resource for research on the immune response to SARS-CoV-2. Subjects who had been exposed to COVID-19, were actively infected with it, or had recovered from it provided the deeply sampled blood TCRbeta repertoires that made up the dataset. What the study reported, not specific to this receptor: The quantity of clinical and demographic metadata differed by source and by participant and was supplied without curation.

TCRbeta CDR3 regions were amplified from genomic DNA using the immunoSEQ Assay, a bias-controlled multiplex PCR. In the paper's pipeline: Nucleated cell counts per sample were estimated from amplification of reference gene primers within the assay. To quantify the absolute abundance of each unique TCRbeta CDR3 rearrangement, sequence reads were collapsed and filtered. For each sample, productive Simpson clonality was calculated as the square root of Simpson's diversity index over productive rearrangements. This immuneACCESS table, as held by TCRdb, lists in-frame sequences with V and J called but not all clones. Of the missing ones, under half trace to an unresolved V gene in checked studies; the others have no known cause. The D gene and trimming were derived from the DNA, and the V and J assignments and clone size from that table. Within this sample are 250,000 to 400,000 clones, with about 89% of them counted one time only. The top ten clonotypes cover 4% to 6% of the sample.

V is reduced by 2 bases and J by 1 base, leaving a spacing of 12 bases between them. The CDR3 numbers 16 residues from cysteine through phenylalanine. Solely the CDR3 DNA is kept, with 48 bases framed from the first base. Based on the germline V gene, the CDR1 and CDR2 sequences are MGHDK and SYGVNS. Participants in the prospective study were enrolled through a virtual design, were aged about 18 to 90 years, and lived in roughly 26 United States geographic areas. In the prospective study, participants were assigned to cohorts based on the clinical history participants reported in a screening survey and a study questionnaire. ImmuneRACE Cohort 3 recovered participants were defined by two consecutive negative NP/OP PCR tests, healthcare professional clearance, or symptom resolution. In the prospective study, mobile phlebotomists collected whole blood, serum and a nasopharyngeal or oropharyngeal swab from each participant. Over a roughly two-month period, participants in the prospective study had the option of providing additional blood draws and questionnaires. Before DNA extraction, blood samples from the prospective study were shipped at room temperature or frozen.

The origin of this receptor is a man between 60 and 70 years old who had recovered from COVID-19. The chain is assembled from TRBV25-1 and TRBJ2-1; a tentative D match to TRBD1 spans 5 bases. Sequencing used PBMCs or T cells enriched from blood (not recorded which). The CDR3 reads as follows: CASSELGVGSYNEQFF. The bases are TGTGCCAGCAGTGAACTAGGGGTAGGGTCCTACAATGAGCAGTTCTTC.